These 10 T cell receptor beta chains share one sample of origin, sequenced in a study of cytomegalovirus exposure and HLA in healthy donors (TCRdb year 2017). Receptor amplification or capture employed the immunoSEQ multiplex PCR assay. For the multiplex PCR, a mixture combining 60 forward primers for TCR Vbeta segments and 13 reverse primers for TCR Jbeta segments was used. The clones in this table, taken by TCRdb from immuneACCESS, are in-frame only. Not every clone is retained; where verified, under half of the shortfall comes from an unresolved V gene, and the cause of the rest is unknown. The sample contains 210,000 or so clones, 80% to 90% of them found a single time. Over 0.95% of the sample comes from the top ten. Sequenced input: PBMCs. The receptors originated from a woman between 18 and 29 years old in good health and CMV-seronegative.

The chain uses TRBV14 and TRBJ1-6; the D is unclear. CDR3 length: 16 amino acids. CDR1 and CDR2 from the germline V gene are SGHDN and FVKESK. Trimming removed 2 bases from V and 3 bases from J, with 11 bases in between. CDR3 residues: CASSQRSSFYNSPLHF. CDR3 bases: TGTGCCAGCAGCCAACGATCCAGTTTCTATAATTCACCCCTCCACTTT. The variable domain in full, with the rest retrieved from reference TRBV14 and TRBJ1-6, is EAGVTQFPSHSVIEKGQTVTLRCDPISGHDNLYWYRRVMGKEIKFLLHFVKESKQDESGMPNNRFLAERTGGTYSTLKVQPAELEDSGVYFCASSQRSSFYNSPLHFGNGTRLTVT.

The rearrangement joins TRBV7-7 to TRBJ2-7; 7 nucleotides match TRBD1. Trimming at V came to 5 bases and at J to 4 bases, leaving 11 bases not matched to a gene. Germline CDR1 is SSHAT and CDR2 is FNYEAQ (reference sequence). CDR3 size: 15 residues. CDR3 in DNA: TGTGCCAGCAGCGCCGGGGCAGGGGGAGCTTACGAGCAGTACTTC. It translates to CASSAGAGGAYEQYF.

The chain employs TRBV10-3 and TRBJ1-6, with 8 bases identical to TRBD1. The CDR3 spans 13 residues. V shed 10 bases and J 7 bases; nucleotides not matched to a gene: 6. Germline loops: CDR1 ENHRY, CDR2 SYGVKD. CDR3 sequence reads: CANGQGRNSPLHF. In DNA, the CDR3 is TGTGCCAATGGACAGGGCAGGAATTCACCCCTCCACTTT.

A single count supports this clone. The chain joins TRBV4-1 to TRBJ2-7; 11 nucleotides align to TRBD2. Germline V gene lookup returns CDR1 MGHRA and CDR2 YSYEKL. The CDR3 has 22 residues. J lost 3 bases, V lost 1 base, and 23 bases had no gene match. CDR3 in DNA: TGCGCCAGCAGCCAAGTTCATTGGGGCGGCAGGGACGGACTAGCGGGCTACTACGAGCAGTACTTC. It specifies CASSQVHWGGRDGLAGYYEQYF.

The V and J genes are TRBV11-2 and TRBJ1-2, with D tentatively TRBD1 (6 bases). This CDR3 has 15 residues. CDR1 and CDR2 from the germline V gene are SGHAT and FQNNGV. The V end lost 5 bases, the J end lost 4 bases, and 17 bases lay between the germline ends. The CDR3 sequence is CASSLRTAGPYGYTF. In nucleotides, the CDR3 is TGTGCCAGCAGCCTCCGGACAGCCGGGCCCTATGGCTACACCTTC.

The V gene is TRBV30, the J gene TRBJ2-2; 7 bases agree with TRBD1. The CDR3 loop spans 14 amino acids. Germline CDR1 reads GTSNPN; CDR2 reads SVGIG (reference sequence). The junction had 7 bases not matched to a gene; V was cut back by 3 bases and J by 6 bases. CDR3 residues: CAWSPQGGPGELFF. Here the CDR3 DNA reads TGTGCCTGGAGCCCCCAAGGGGGCCCCGGGGAGCTGTTTTTT.

DNA for the CDR3: TGTGCCAGCACCCCGCCTTTGGGACAGAGGAACACCGGGGAGCTGTTTTTT. Translated: CASTPPLGQRNTGELFF. The J gene is TRBJ2-2, the V gene TRBV5-6, with TRBD1 matching over 7 bases. Trimming cost V 6 bases and J 1 base; bases outside gene matches: 12. Germline V gene sequence: CDR1 SGHDT, CDR2 YYEEEE. The CDR3 is made up of 17 amino acids.

CDR3 amino acids: CASSGGQGSSGYTF. CDR3 coding DNA: TGTGCCAGTAGTGGGGGACAGGGGTCTTCCGGCTACACCTTC. The chain carries TRBV19 and TRBJ1-2, with TRBD1 matching 10 bases. The V and J ends lost 5 bases and 8 bases, in that order; junction bases with no gene match: 8. CDR3 length: 14 amino acids. CDR1 is LNHDA and CDR2 is SQIVND in the germline V gene (reference sequence). The full variable domain, rest sourced from reference TRBV19 and TRBJ1-2, is DGGITQSPKYLFRKEGQNVTLSCEQNLNHDAMYWYRQDPGQGLRLIYYSQIVNDFQKGDIAEGYSVSREKKESFPLTVTSAQKNPTAFYLCASSGGQGSSGYTFGSGTRLTVV.

V usage is TRBV20-1 and J usage is TRBJ2-5; D not resolved. The V gene's germline CDR1 is DFQATT and CDR2 SNEGSKA (reference sequence). Trimming took off 0 bases at V and 12 bases at J, with 8 bases between the two ends. CDR3 length: 10 amino acids. The CDR3 DNA is TGCAGTGCTAGAGAAGCGAAGGAGTACTTC. This gives the protein CSAREAKEYF.

The J gene is TRBJ2-1, the V gene TRBV6-1; possibly TRBD1 for D (5 bases). Trimming pared 2 bases from V and 6 bases from J, leaving 5 bases between. This CDR3 is built from 12 residues. From germline, CDR1 is MNHNS and CDR2 SASEGT. CDR3 region: CASSERGNEQFF. The CDR3, as DNA: TGTGCCAGCAGTGAAAGGGGCAATGAGCAGTTCTTC.